The following is a TCR beta chain sequence with its context. Other nucleotide sequences in the sample specify the same CDR3. The data belong to a study of blood T cell repertoires in COVID-19. Recruited during active infection, patients (from Seattle) were subsequently followed longitudinally. In the study's own analysis: From reference gene primer amplification, estimates of nucleated cell counts were derived. Clones were sequenced by immunoSEQ multiplex PCR, and TCRdb holds only the in-frame ones, with some missing. The V and J calls and clone size were taken over from that table, and D and trimming were inferred from the DNA. The table has some 200,000 clones, roughly 85% seen once. The CDR3 is 12 amino acids. Germline lookup yields CDR1 SQVTM and CDR2 ANQGSEA. V was pared by 6 bases and J by 5 bases, with 1 base of the junction left unmatched.

The receptor comes from a woman aged 65 to 85 with COVID-19, enrolled during active disease. The chain uses TRBV29-1 and TRBJ1-5; 10 bases line up with TRBD1. The sequenced material came from peripheral blood. The CDR3 protein is CSVGQGDQPQHF. CDR3 sequence (DNA): TGCAGCGTCGGACAGGGGGATCAGCCCCAGCATTTT.